This T cell receptor (beta chain) was retrieved from a study of Ad26.COV2.S vaccination and SARS-CoV-2 variants. Across the study: The vaccine Ad26.COV2.S was put into the muscle once, or twice with 56 days between.

Germline-derived CDR1 and CDR2 are MNHEY and SVGEGT. V was shortened by 0 bases and J by 4 bases, with 6 bases between the two germline ends. CDR3 size: 13 residues. Study findings and constraints: Vaccine recipients had higher spike-specific TCR breadth than placebo recipients. Vaccine and placebo recipients had comparable breadth of non-spike TCRs.

Assay: immunoSEQ multiplex PCR; the TCRdb copy retains only in-frame clones and omits some. The table shows about 400,000 clones, with roughly four fifths occurring only once. On this clone: What it binds is unknown.

Treatment defined: some 19 received Ad26.COV2.S at low or high dose, single or two shots; a few received placebo; per-sample allocation not given. All samples were drawn on day 63, counting from the first vaccine or placebo injection. A Boston donor was an adult aged 18-55 years. The specimen comprised peripheral blood, sampled in a trial of Ad26.COV2.S vaccine versus placebo. The gene calls are TRBV6-2 or TRBV6-3 and TRBJ1-1; D gene uncertain. The clonotype comes from a person between 18 and 60 years old who received the Ad26.COV2.S COVID-19 vaccine or a placebo. CDR3 amino acids: CASSYSGFTEAFF. The CDR3 region has the DNA TGTGCCAGCAGTTACTCGGGGTTCACTGAAGCTTTCTTT.